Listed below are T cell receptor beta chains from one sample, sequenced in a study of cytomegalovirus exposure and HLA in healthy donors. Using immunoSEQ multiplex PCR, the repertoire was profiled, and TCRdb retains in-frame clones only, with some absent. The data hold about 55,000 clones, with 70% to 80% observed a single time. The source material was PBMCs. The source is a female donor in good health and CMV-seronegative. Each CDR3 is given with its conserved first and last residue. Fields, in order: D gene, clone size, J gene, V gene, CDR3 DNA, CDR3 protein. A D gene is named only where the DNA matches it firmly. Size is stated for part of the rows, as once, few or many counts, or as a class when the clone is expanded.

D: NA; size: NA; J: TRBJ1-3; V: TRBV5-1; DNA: TGCGCCAGCAGCTTGGCCCAGGCCTCCTCTGGAAACACCATATATTTT; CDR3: CASSLAQASSGNTIYF
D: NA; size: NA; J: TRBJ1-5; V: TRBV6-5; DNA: TGTGCCAGCAGTTACTCGAACAGCAATCGGCCCCAGCATTTT; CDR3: CASSYSNSNRPQHF
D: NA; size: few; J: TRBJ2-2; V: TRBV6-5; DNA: TGTGCCAGCAGTCCCGCCAGGGCATACACCGGGGAGCTGTTTTTT; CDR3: CASSPARAYTGELFF
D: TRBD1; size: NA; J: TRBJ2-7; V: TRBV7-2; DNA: TGTGCCAGCGCCCGACAGGGGGGTGTCTACGAGCAGTACTTC; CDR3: CASARQGGVYEQYF
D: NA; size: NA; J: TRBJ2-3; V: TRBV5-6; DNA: TGTGCCAGCAGCTTACGACAGGTCAGAGATACGCAGTATTTT; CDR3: CASSLRQVRDTQYF
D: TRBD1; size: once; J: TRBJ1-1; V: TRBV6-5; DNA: TGTGCCAGCGCAAGGACAGGTCGCATGAACACTGAAGCTTTCTTT; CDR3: CASARTGRMNTEAFF
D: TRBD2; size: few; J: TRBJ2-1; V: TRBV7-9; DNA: TGTGCCAGCAGCCCCCAGCGGGGGGCCAGGCTAAATGAGCAGTTCTTC; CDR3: CASSPQRGARLNEQFF
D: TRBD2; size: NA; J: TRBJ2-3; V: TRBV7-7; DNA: TGTGCTAGCAGCCTTAGCGGGGGGGAGGGCACGCAGTATTTT; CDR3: CASSLSGGEGTQYF
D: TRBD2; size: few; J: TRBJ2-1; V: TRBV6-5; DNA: TGTGCCAGCAGTTACACCCACCTAGCGGGTCTCAGTGAGCAGTTCTTC; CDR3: CASSYTHLAGLSEQFF
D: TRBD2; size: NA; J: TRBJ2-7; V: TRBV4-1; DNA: TGCGCCAGCAGCCCTTTACTGGGGGGGTCCTACGAGCAGTACTTC; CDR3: CASSPLLGGSYEQYF
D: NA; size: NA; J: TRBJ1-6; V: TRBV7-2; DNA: TGTGCCAGCAGCCCTCGGAGAGCCAATTCACCCCTCCACTTT; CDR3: CASSPRRANSPLHF
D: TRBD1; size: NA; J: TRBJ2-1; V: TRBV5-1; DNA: TGCGCCAGCAGCTTCAAGACAGGGGGCTCCTACAATGAGCAGTTCTTC; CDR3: CASSFKTGGSYNEQFF
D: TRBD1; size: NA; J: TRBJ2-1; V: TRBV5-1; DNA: TGCGCCAGCAGCTTGGGGCAGGGGGCAAAGGCCTACAATGAGCAGTTCTTC; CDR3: CASSLGQGAKAYNEQFF
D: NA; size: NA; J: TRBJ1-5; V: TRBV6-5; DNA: TGTGCCAGCAGTTACTTGCAGAATCAGCCCCAGCATTTT; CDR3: CASSYLQNQPQHF
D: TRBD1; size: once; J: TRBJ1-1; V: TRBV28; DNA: TGTGCCAGCACCTTAGGACAGGTGAACACTGAAGCTTTCTTT; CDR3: CASTLGQVNTEAFF
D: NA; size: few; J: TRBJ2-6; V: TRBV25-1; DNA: TGTGCCAGCAAGAACGACAGGACTGGGGCCAACGTCCTGACTTTC; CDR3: CASKNDRTGANVLTF
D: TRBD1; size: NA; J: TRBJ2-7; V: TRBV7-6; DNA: TGTGCCAGCAGTTCTGGGACAGGGGGCTTCTACGAGCAGTACTTC; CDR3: CASSSGTGGFYEQYF
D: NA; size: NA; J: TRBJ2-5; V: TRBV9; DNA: TGTGCCAGCAGCGTAGGGGACTCTCAGGAGACCCAGTACTTC; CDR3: CASSVGDSQETQYF